This T cell receptor beta chain was captured by sequencing in a study of shared T cell receptors in the human thymus. The ends lost 3 bases at V and 1 base at J; junction bases unmatched: 6. The length of the CDR3 is 17 residues. Germline CDR1 is SGDLS and CDR2 is YYNGEE. The repertoire was sequenced with immunoSEQ multiplex PCR; TCRdb's copy has only in-frame clones and lacks some. This sample has more than 550,000 clones; about 89% occur once, and the top ten carry roughly 0.0086%. These data were also reused for a study on human thymus T cells. That investigation notes: A high degree of thymic repertoire overlap among unrelated individuals was reported in related research.

Sample: thymocytes. This sequence originates from a boy younger than two with a congenital heart defect. The V gene is TRBV9, the J gene TRBJ2-1; 11 positions agree with TRBD2. CDR3 amino acids: CASSDKTSGGSYNEQFF. Written as DNA, the CDR3 is TGTGCCAGCAGCGACAAAACTAGCGGGGGATCCTACAATGAGCAGTTCTTC.